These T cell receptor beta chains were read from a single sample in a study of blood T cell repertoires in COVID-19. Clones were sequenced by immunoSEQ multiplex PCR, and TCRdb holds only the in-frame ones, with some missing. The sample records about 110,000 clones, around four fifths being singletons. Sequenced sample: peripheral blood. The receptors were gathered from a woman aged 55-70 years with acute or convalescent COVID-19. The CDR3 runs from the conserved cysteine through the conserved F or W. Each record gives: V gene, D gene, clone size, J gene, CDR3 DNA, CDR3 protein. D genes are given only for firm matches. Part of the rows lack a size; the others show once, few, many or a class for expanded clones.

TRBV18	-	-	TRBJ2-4	TGTGCCAGCTCGTTAACGACAGGCCAAAAGTGGGATCAGTACTTC	CASSLTTGQKWDQYF
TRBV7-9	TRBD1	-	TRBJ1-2	TGTGCCAGCAGCACGGGACAGGGGGCCTATGGCTACACCTTC	CASSTGQGAYGYTF
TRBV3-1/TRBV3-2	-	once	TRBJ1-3	TGTGCCAGCAGGCACACAGTTTACTCTGGAAACACCATATATTTT	CASRHTVYSGNTIYF
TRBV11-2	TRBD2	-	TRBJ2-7	TGTGCCAGCAGTCGTATACTAGCGGGGCAGTACTTC	CASSRILAGQYF
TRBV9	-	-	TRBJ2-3	TGTGCCAGCAGCGTATGGGGCTCCCGCGGTCCGAGGCAGTATTTT	CASSVWGSRGPRQYF
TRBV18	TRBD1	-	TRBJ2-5	TGTGCCAGCTCACCACAGCGGACAGGGGGCGTCCAAGAGACCCAGTACTTC	CASSPQRTGGVQETQYF
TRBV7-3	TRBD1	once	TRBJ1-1	TGTGCCAGCAGCGAGACAGGGGAGAACACTGAAGCTTTCTTT	CASSETGENTEAFF
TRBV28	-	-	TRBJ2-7	TGTGCCAGCAGAATAACAGGGATAGTCGGCGAGCAGTACTTC	CASRITGIVGEQYF
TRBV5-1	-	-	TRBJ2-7	TGCGCCAGCAGCCTCTATAGTTCGTCCTACGAGCAGTACTTC	CASSLYSSSYEQYF
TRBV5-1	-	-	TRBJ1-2	TGCGCCAGCAGCTTGGGGGGCAGGGGCTATGGCTACACCTTC	CASSLGGRGYGYTF
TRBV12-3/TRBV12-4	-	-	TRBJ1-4	TGTGCCAGCAGGGGCCTTGAAAAACTGTTTTTT	CASRGLEKLFF
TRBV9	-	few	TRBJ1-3	TGTGCCAGCAGCGTAACAGTTGGAAACACCATATATTTT	CASSVTVGNTIYF
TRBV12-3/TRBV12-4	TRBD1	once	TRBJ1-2	TGTGCCAGCAGTCCCGGGACAGACTATGGCTACACCTTC	CASSPGTDYGYTF
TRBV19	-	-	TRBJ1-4	TGTGCCAGTAGTGCCGGAGGGGAAAAACTGTTTTTT	CASSAGGEKLFF
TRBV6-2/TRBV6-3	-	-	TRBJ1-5	TGTGCCAGCAGTTTCAGGGGATTAGCTCAGCCCCAGCATTTT	CASSFRGLAQPQHF
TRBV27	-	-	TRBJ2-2	TGTGCCAGCACGGTGGACGGGAAAAGACTAGACACCGGGGAGCTGTTTTTT	CASTVDGKRLDTGELFF
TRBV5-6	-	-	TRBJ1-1	TGTGCCAGCAGCTTGGACCGGGGGGCCGTGGACACTGAAGCTTTCTTT	CASSLDRGAVDTEAFF
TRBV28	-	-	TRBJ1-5	TGTGCCAGCAGTTTAAGTGGGGGGAATCAGCCCCAGCATTTT	CASSLSGGNQPQHF
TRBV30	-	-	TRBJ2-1	TGTGCCTGGAGTGATCCCCTATCCGGCTCCTACAATGAGCAGTTCTTC	CAWSDPLSGSYNEQFF
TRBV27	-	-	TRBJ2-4	TGTGCCACCCGGAGGGCCGAGGCCAAAAACATTCAGTACTTC	CATRRAEAKNIQYF
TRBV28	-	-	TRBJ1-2	TGTGCCAGCAGAAGAAGAGGGACAAACTATGGCTACACCTTC	CASRRRGTNYGYTF
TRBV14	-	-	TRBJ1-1	TGTGCCAGCAGTCAGACAAGGAACACTGAAGCTTTCTTT	CASSQTRNTEAFF
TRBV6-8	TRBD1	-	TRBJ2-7	TGTGCCAGCAGTCTCGACAGGGGGCGTACCGAGCAGTACTTC	CASSLDRGRTEQYF
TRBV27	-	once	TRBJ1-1	TGTGCCAGCAGAGGCACAGGGTACACTGAAGCTTTCTTT	CASRGTGYTEAFF
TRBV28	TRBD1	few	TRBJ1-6	TGTGCCAGCAGAAGACAGGGAAGGAAATATTCACCCCTCCACTTT	CASRRQGRKYSPLHF
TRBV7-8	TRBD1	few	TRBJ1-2	TGTGCCAGCAGCGTTGGGACAGGGCACTATGGCTACACCTTC	CASSVGTGHYGYTF
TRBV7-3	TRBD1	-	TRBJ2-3	TGTGCCAGCAGCCCCTGGGGGGACAGGACCACAGATACGCAGTATTTT	CASSPWGDRTTDTQYF
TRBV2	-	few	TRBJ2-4	TGTGCCAGCATCGGGGGAAACCAAAACATTCAGTACTTC	CASIGGNQNIQYF
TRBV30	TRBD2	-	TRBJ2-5	TGTGCCTTTGGGGTAGCGGGAGGGCAAGAGACCCAGTACTTC	CAFGVAGGQETQYF
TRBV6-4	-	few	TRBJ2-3	TGTGCCAGCAGTGAGCAGGGTCCCACAGATACGCAGTATTTT	CASSEQGPTDTQYF
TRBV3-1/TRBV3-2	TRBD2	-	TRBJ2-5	TGTGCCAGCAGCCATGGACTAGCGGGGCGGTCGGAGACCCAGTACTTC	CASSHGLAGRSETQYF
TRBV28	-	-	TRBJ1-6	TGTGCCAGCAGTTTATCAGGGGCGCCCCGTTCACCCCTCCACTTT	CASSLSGAPRSPLHF
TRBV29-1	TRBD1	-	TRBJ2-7	TGCAGCGGAGGGACAGTCTACGAGCAGTACTTC	CSGGTVYEQYF
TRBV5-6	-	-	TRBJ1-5	TGTGCCAGCAGCTTGGGAGTTAGCAATCAGCCCCAGCATTTT	CASSLGVSNQPQHF
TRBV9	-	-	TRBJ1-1	TGTGCCAGCAGCGTAGGCCCAATAGGGGGGAACACTGAAGCTTTCTTT	CASSVGPIGGNTEAFF
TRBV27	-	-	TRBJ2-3	TGTGCCAGCAGTTTAAATTGGGGGGAGCATGGAGATACGCAGTATTTT	CASSLNWGEHGDTQYF
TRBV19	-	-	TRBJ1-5	TGTGCCAGTAGTATAGTAGGGGGGGGGCAGCCCCAGCATTTT	CASSIVGGGQPQHF
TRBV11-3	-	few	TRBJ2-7	TGTGCCAGCAGCCCCGACGGGGACTACGAGCAGTACTTC	CASSPDGDYEQYF
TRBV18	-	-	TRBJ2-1	TGTGCCAGCTCACGACAGAGCTACAATGAGCAGTTCTTC	CASSRQSYNEQFF
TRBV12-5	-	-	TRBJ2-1	TGTGCTAGTGGTCCCGGCCGTGGAGGATTAATAAGACGGTCCTACAATGAGCAGTTCTTC	CASGPGRGGLIRRSYNEQFF
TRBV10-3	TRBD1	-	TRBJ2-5	TGTGCCATCAGGGACAGGGGACGGGAGACCCAGTACTTC	CAIRDRGRETQYF
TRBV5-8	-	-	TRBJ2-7	TGTGCCAGCAGCTTTTCTACAGGGAGCGAGCAGTACTTC	CASSFSTGSEQYF
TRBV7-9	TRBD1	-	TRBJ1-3	TGTGCCAGCAGCTTAGCAGGGACAGCTGGAAACACCATATATTTT	CASSLAGTAGNTIYF
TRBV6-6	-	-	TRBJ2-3	TGTGCCAGCAGTTACCCGGGGACAGATACGCAGTATTTT	CASSYPGTDTQYF
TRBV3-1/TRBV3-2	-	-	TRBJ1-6	TGTGCCAGCAGCCAGGTGGGGGCCGGTTCACCCCTCCACTTT	CASSQVGAGSPLHF
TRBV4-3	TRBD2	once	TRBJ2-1	TGCGCCAGCAGCCAAGAGAGGGGTAGCGGGGGGGACAATGGGCAGTTCTTC	CASSQERGSGGDNGQFF
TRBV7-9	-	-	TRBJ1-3	TGTGCCAGCCGTACTGCTAACACCATATATTTT	CASRTANTIYF
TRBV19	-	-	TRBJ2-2	TGTGCCAGTAGTATCAATTCGCGAACCGGGGAGCTGTTTTTT	CASSINSRTGELFF